This T cell receptor (beta chain) was obtained from a study of regulatory T cells in long-lasting Graves disease. Time point indicated: newly diagnosed GD, antithyroid drugs for less than 3 months. PBMCs were the source of the RNA used for TCR sequencing. The CDR3 spans 14 residues. The germline CDR1 and CDR2 sequences are MGHRA and YSYEKL. Trimming at V came to 0 bases and at J to 6 bases, leaving 4 bases not matched to a gene. Arm-PCR with iRepertoire HTBI primers amplified the CDR3 regions for these TCR beta libraries. TCRdb re-analysed the multiplex PCR reads in MiXCR, keeping a single row per CDR3 protein. The sample carries fewer than 400,000 distinct CDR3 sequences, 15% to 20% recorded once. This clonotype has just a few counts.

The clonotype comes from a female donor with Graves disease. Sequences were derived from peripheral blood mononuclear cells (PBMCs), sampled at new diagnosis, from a patient treated with antithyroid drugs. The gene calls are TRBV4-1 and TRBJ1-2; 7 bases are shared with TRBD1. This CDR3 is CASSQEDRVNGYTF. CDR3 coding DNA: TGCGCCAGCAGCCAAGAAGACAGGGTAAATGGCTACACCTTC.